The entry below gives a single T cell receptor (beta chain) sequence along with its context. No antigen is known for it. Trimming pared 2 bases from V and 2 bases from J, leaving 12 bases between. Germline V lookup: CDR1 MGHDK, CDR2 SYGVNS. CDR3 length: 15 amino acids. The whole isolated RNA underwent reverse transcription, so sequencing captured expressed TCRB transcripts. Using immunoSEQ multiplex PCR, the repertoire was profiled, and TCRdb retains in-frame clones only, with some absent. The data contain about 340,000 clones, approximately 9.7% of them singletons. Using CD45RO/CCR7/CD25/CD127/CD95/CD27, CD4+ naive, central memory, regulatory and stem cell-like memory cells were sorted. Sort purity for all populations was recorded as exceeding 98%. The sample comes from a study of beta chain features in type 1 diabetes. Study-wide points: Highly expressing activated T cells could be over-counted with a cDNA template. TCRB CDR3s were moderately but significantly shorter in Type 1 diabetes patients in all four CD4+ subsets.

Sequencing input: central memory CD4+ T cells from blood. The clonotype originates from a man aged 30-40 years with type 1 diabetes. The genes are TRBV25-1 and TRBJ2-5; D unclear. CDR3 region: CASSEPPPGQETQYF. In DNA, the CDR3 is TGTGCCAGCAGTGAACCCCCCCCGGGTCAAGAGACCCAGTACTTC.